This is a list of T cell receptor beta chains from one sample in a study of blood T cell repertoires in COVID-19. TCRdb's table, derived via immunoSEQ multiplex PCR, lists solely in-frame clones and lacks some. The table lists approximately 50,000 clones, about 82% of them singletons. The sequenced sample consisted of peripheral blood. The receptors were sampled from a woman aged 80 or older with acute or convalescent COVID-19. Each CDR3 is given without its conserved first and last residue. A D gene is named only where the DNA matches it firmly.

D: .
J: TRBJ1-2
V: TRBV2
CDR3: ASSDRDLDGYT

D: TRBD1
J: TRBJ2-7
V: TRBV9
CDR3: ASSVEGTGQYEQY

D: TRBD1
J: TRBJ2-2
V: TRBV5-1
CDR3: ASTPDRVPGELF

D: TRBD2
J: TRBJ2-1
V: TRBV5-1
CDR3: ASSALTSGIYNEQF

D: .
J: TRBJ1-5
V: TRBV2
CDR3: ASSSEQGVRQPQH

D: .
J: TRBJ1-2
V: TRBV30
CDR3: AWSVGVDVGYT

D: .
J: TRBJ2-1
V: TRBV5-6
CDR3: ASSFRALSSYNEQF

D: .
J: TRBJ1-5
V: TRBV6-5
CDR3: ASSTGTPQH

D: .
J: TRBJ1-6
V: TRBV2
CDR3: ASSEGVVSAPLH

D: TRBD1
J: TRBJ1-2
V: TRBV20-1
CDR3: SASYQGADYGYT

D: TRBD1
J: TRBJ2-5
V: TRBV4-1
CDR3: ASSQEGQGQETQY

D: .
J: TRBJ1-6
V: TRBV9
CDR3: ASSVGGDNSPLH

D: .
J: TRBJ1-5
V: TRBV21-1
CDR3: ASSHETPRYQPQH

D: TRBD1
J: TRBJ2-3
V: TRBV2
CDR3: ASRRDRSTDTQY

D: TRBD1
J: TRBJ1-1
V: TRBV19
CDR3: ASSKTGMNTEAF

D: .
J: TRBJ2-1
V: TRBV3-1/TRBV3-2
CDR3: ASSHLRNNEQF

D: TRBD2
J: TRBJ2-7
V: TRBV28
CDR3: ASRGKRTSAPYEQY

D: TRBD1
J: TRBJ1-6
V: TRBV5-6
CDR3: ASRRDRGSPLH

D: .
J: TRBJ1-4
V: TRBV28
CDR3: ASSLPGTNEKLF

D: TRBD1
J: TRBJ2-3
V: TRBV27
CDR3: ASSLSDRGGTDTQY

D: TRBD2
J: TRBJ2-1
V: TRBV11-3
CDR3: ASSPLAGGHYNEQF

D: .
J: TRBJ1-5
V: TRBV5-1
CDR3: ASSLGQGSNQPQH

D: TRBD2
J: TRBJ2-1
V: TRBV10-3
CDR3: AISESAGTMSLSYNEQF

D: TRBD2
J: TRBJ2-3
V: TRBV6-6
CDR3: ASSRRTSGGTSTDTQY

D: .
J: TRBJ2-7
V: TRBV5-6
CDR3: ASSLNVRQDYYEQY

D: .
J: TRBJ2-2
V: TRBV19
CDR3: ASSTGGGGTGELF

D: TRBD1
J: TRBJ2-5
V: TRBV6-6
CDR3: ASTRTGGGETQY